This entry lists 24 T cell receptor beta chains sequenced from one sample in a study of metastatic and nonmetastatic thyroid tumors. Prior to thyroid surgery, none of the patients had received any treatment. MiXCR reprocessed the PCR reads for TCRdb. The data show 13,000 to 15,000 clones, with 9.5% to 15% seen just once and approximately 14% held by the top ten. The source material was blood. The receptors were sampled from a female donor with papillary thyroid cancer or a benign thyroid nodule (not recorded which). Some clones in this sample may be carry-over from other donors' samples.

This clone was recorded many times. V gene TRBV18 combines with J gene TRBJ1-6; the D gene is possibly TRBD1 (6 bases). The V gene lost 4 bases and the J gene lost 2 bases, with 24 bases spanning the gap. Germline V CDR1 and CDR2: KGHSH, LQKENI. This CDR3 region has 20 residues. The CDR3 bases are TGTGCCAGCTCACTGGAGGGGATAACAGGGACAATCACCTATAATTCACCCCTCCACTTT. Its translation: CASSLEGITGTITYNSPLHF.

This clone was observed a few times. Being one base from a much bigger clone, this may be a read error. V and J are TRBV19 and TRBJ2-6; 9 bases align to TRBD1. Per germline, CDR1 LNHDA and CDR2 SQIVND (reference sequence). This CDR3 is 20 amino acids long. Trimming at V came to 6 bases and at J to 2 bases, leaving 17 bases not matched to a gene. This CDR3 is CASRPGVGTGFFPGANVLTF. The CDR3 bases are TGTGCCAGTAGGCCCGGGGTAGGGACAGGGTTTTTCCCTGGGGCCAACGTCCTGACTTTC.

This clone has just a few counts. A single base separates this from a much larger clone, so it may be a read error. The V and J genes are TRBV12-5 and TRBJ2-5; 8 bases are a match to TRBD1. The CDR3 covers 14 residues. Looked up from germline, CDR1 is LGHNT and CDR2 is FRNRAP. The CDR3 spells CASGQGAQQEAQYF. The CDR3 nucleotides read TGTGCTAGTGGTCAGGGGGCCCAGCAAGAGGCCCAGTACTTC.

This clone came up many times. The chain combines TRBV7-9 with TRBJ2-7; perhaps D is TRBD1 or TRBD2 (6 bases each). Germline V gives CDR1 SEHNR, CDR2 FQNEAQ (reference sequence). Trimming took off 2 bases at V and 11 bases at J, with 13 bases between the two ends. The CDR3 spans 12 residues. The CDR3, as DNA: TGTGCCAGCAGCTTAAGGGCGCGGGACAAGTACTTC. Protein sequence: CASSLRARDKYF.

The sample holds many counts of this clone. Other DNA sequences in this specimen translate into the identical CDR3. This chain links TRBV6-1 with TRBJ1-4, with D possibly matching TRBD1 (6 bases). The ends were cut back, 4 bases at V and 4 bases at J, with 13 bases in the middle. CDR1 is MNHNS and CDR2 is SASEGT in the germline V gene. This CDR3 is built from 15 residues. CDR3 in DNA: TGTGCCAGCAGTGCTCAAACAGGGAATAATGAAAAACTGTTTTTT. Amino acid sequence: CASSAQTGNNEKLFF.

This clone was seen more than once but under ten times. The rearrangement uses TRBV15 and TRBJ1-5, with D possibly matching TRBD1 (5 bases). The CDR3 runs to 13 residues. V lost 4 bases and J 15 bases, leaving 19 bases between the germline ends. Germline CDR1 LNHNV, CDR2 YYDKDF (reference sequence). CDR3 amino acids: CATSTHGGGYGHF. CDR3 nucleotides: TGTGCCACCAGCACTCACGGGGGTGGTTACGGGCATTTT.

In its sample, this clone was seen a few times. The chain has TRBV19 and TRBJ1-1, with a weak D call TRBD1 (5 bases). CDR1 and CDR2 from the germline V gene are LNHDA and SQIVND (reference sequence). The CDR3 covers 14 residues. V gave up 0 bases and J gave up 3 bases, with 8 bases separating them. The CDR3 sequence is CASSIDGAYTEAFF. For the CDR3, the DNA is TGTGCCAGTAGTATAGACGGGGCCTACACTGAAGCTTTCTTT.

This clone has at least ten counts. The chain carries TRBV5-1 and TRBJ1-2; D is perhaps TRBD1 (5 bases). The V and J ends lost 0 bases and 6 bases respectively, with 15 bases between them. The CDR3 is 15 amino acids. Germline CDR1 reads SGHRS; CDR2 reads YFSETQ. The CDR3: CASSLAPGRADGYTF. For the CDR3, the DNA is TGCGCCAGCAGCTTGGCCCCGGGCAGGGCGGATGGCTACACCTTC.

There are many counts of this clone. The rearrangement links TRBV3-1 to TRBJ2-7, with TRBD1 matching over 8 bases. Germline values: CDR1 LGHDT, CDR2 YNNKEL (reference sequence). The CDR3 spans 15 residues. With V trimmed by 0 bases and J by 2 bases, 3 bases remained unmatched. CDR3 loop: CASSQDPQGAYEQYF. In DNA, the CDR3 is TGTGCCAGCAGCCAAGATCCACAGGGGGCCTACGAGCAGTACTTC.

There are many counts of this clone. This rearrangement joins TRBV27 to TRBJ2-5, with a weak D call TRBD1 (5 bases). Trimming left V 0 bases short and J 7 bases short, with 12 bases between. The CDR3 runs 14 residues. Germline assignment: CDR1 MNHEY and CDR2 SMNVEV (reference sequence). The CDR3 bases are TGTGCCAGCAGTTTATCACTCCTGCAGGGGACCCAGTACTTC. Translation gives CASSLSLLQGTQYF.

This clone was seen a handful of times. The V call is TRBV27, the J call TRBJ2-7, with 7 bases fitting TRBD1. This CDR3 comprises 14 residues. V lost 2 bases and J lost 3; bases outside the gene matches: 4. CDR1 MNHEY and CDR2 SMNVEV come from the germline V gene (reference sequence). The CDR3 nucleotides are TGTGCCAGCAGTTTAGAACCAGGGGGCTACGAGCAGTACTTC. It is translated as CASSLEPGGYEQYF.

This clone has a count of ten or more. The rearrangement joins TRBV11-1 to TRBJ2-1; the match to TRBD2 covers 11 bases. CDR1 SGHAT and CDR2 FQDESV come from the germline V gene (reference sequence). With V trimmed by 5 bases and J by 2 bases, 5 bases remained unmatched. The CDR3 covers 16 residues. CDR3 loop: CASSPRLAGTYNEQFF. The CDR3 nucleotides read TGTGCCAGCAGCCCAAGACTAGCGGGAACCTACAATGAGCAGTTCTTC.

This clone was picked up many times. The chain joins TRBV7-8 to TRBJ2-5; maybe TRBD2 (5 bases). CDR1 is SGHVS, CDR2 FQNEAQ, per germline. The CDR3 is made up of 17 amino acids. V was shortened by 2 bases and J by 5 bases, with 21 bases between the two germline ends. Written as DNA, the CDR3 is TGTGCCAGCAGCTTAACGGGTGGGCGGGTGCCTTTGGAGACCCAGTACTTC. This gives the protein CASSLTGGRVPLETQYF.

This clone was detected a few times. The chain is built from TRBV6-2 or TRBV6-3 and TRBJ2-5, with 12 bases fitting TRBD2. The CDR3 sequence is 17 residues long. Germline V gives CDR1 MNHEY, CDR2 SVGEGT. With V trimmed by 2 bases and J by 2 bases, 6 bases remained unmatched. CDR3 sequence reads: CASSYLRTSGEQETQYF. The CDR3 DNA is TGTGCCAGCAGTTACCTTAGGACTAGCGGGGAACAAGAGACCCAGTACTTC.

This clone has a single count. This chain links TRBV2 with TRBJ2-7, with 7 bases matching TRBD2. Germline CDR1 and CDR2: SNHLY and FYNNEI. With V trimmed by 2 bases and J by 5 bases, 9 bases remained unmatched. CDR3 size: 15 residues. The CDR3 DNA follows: TGTGCCAGCAGTGAATTAGGGAGGGCAGGGAACGAGCAGTACTTC. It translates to CASSELGRAGNEQYF.

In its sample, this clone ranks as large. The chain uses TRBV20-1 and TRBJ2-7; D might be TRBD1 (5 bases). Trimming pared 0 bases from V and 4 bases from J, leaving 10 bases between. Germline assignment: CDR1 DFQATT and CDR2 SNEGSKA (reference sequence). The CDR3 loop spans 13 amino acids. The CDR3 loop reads CSAREETDYEQYF. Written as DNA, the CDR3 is TGCAGTGCTAGAGAGGAGACAGATTACGAGCAGTACTTC.

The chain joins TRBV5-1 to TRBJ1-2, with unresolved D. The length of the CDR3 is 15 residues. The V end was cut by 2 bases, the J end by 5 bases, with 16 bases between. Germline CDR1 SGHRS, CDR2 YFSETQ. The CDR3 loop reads CASSLYISGSYGYTF. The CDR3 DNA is TGCGCCAGCAGCTTATACATATCCGGGAGTTATGGCTACACCTTC.

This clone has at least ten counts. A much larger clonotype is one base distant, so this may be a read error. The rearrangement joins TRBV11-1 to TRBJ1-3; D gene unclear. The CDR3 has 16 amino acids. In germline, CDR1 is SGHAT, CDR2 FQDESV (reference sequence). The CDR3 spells CASSTSSPDSGNTIYF. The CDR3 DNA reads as TGTGCCAGCAGCACCAGCTCCCCTGACTCTGGGAACACCATATATTTT. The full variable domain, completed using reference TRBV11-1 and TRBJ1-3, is EAEVAQSPRYKITEKSQAVAFWCDPISGHATLYWYRQILGQGPELLVQFQDESVVDDSQLPKDRFSAERLKGVDSTLKIQPAELGDSAMYLCASSTSSPDSGNTIYFGEGSWLTVV.

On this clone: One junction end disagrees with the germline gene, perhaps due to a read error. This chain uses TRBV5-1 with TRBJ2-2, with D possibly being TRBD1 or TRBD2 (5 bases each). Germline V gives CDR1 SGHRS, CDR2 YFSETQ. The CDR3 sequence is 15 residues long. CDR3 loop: CASSLQVLNTGELFF. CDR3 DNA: TGCGCCAGTAGCCTACAGGTGCTGAACACCGGGGAGCTTTTTTTT.

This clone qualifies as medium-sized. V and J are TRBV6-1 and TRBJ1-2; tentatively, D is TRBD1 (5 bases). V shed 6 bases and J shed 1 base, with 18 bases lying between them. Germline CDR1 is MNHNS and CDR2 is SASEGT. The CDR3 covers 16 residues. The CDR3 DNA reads TGTGCCAGCAGAGCCGGGACGACGAACCATAACTATGGCTACACCTTC. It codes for CASRAGTTNHNYGYTF.

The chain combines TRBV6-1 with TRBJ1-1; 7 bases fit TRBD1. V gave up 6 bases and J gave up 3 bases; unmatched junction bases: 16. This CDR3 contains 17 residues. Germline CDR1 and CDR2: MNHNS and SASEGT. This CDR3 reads CASRKTGIPLRYTEAFF. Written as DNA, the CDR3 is TGTGCCAGCAGGAAGACAGGGATCCCCTTAAGGTACACTGAAGCTTTCTTT.

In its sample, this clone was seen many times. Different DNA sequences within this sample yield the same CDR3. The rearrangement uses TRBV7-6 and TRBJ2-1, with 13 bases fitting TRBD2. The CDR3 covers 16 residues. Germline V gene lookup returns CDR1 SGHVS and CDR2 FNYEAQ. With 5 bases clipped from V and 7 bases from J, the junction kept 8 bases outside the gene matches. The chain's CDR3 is CASSRERTSGGNEQFF. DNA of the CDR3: TGTGCCAGCAGCAGGGAAAGGACTAGCGGGGGAAATGAGCAGTTCTTC.

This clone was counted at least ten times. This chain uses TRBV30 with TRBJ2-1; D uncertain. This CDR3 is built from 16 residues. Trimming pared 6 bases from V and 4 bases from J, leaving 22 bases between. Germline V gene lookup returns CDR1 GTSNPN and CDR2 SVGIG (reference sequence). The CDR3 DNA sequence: TGTGCCTGCACTAACCCTCACTCACTAATATACAATGAGCAGTTCTTC. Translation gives CACTNPHSLIYNEQFF. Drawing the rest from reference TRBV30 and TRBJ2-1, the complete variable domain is SQTIHQWPATLVQPVGSPLSLECTVEGTSNPNLYWYRQAAGRGLQLLFYSVGIGQISSEVPQNLSASRPQDRQFILSSKKLLLSDSGFYLCACTNPHSLIYNEQFFGPGTRLTVL.

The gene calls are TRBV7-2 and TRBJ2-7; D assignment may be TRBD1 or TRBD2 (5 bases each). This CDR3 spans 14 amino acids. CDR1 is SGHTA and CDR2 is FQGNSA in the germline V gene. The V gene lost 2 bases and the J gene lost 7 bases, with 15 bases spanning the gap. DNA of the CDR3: TGTGCCAGCAGCTTAACGGGACCGGGGTCGGAGCAGTACTTC. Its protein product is CASSLTGPGSEQYF. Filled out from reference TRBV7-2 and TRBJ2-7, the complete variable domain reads GAGVSQSPSNKVTEKGKDVELRCDPISGHTALYWYRQSLGQGLEFLIYFQGNSAPDKSGLPSDRFSAERTGGSVSTLTIQRTQQEDSAVYLCASSLTGPGSEQYFGPGTRLTVT.